This T cell receptor (beta chain) comes out of a study of HIV-infected patients and healthy controls (dated by TCRdb to 2014 to 2015). Receptors were amplified or captured by 5' RACE. Data came from an Illumina MiSeq. The public sequencing data were trimmed at Q25 with fastp and processed into clonotypes with MiXCR by TCRdb, which kept only in-frame beta chains. For every CDR3 protein sequence, its rows merge into one entry that carries the most common genes and DNA. This sample is represented by around 58,000 distinct CDR3 sequences; less than 20% of them were singletons. The ten largest clones represent about 1.5% of the sample. Trimming takes 7 bases from V and 3 bases from J, and the germline ends sit 13 bases apart. The CDR3 contains 14 residues, cysteine and phenylalanine counted. The read is trimmed to its CDR3 DNA, 42 bases read in frame from base 1. According to the germline V gene, CDR1 reads SGHDN and CDR2 reads FVKESK.

This clonotype was observed many times. Its antigen is not yet known. Base-call qualities are not available, and no considerably larger clone is one nucleotide away. Sequenced sample: CD4+ T cells from blood. This receptor chain uses TRBV14 and TRBJ1-3; TRBD1 might be the D gene, on 5 matching bases. This clonotype originated in a human donor in good health. The DNA sequence is given as TGTGCCAGCAAAGGCAGGGAGAATGGAAACACCATATATTTT. This is translated as CASKGRENGNTIYF.